This T cell receptor (beta chain) comes out of a study of CD8+ T cells in alopecia areata listed by TCRdb under 2018. General notes on the study: The treated patients, all with moderate-to-severe alopecia areata, were enrolled in an open-label pilot trial of oral tofacitinib given at 5 to 10 mg twice daily. Tofacitinib was administered for 6 to 18 months, and 6 months of follow-up off drug were then conducted to assess delayed response and recurrence. Disease severity in treated patients was measured with the SALT score, which quantifies the percentage of affected scalp surface area. The study used high-throughput TCRbeta sequencing to examine T cell clonal expansion in alopecia areata, in both the C3H/HeJ mouse model and human patients. On the human side, TCRbeta sequencing was run on scalp tissue and on sorted CD4+ and CD8+ peripheral blood T cells from healthy controls and from alopecia areata patients with either patchy or totalis/universalis disease. Patients on tofacitinib were biopsied at baseline and after 4 and 24 weeks of treatment, and several of the patients also had a later scalp biopsy. Scalp clonality was compared across normal scalp (n=4), patchy alopecia areata scalp (n=8), and alopecia totalis/universalis scalp (n=8). RNA came from the PAXgene miRNA kit for fixed scalp, the miRNeasy kit for PBMCs, and the RNeasy kit for mouse skin. immunoSEQ multiplex PCR using 35 Vbeta forward primers and 13 Jbeta reverse primers was used to amplify TCRbeta CDR3 regions.

The paper's findings and limits, for the study overall: Resident alphabeta T cells in normal human skin are also sequenced, complicating scalp TCR repertoire analysis, unlike mouse skin dominated by gammadelta T cells. Compared with normal scalp, lesional scalp, particularly in alopecia totalis/universalis, had higher clonality and more expanded CD8+ clones, which suggests antigenic drive. Shared TCR sequences between patients were less evident than in mice, which may be partly attributable to HLA diversity in the patient population. Because the treated cohort was small and had only one nonresponder, larger studies are needed to examine links between baseline CD8+ expansion and response. During tofacitinib treatment, many expanded lesional clones stuck around in both scalp and blood, and this persistence may partly explain why relapse happens after treatment is stopped. Tofacitinib significantly lowered scalp clonality and the number of expanded CD8+ clones among the top 100 scalp clones.

The library came from the immunoSEQ multiplex PCR assay. RNA was extracted from all samples and reverse transcribed into cDNA as template for TCR sequencing. SuperScript III was used for first-strand cDNA synthesis, primed with a 2:1 mix of oligo-dT and random hexamers. A synthetic immune receptor repertoire was used to measure amplification bias, and any remaining bias was corrected computationally. In the authors' own workflow: After raw reads were preprocessed to remove errors, the CDR3 was defined following IMGT conventions as running from the conserved cysteine to phenylalanine. Clonality was computed as 1 minus the Shannon entropy, with the entropy normalized by log2 of the number of productive unique TCRs. Scalp TCRbeta sequences were cross-referenced with sorted blood CD4 and CD8 repertoires so that the CD4 or CD8 identity of scalp clones could be inferred. The immuneACCESS repertoire file appears here via TCRdb, limited to in-frame rearrangements. These files lack a portion of the clones; in checked studies, under half of the deficit traces to unresolved V genes, and the cause of the others is not known. The D gene and trimming were derived from the DNA, and the V and J assignments and clone size from that table. This sample has some 150,000 clones in its table, and around four fifths of those were observed once. The ten most abundant clones make up roughly 25% of the sample.

Remarks on this clone: Its specific antigen is unknown. Base qualities are not at hand, and no much larger clone is one base apart.

V is trimmed back by 6 bases and J by 2 bases, and the junction contains 4 bases that no gene match accounts for. CDR1 and CDR2 were assigned from the germline V gene as MNHEY and SVGAGI. The CDR3 covers 14 residues, taking in both the cysteine and the phenylalanine. The DNA shown is the 42-base CDR3, in frame from base 1. The intended sense of this specimen's time point label: approximately 4 weeks on oral tofacitinib. The intended sense of this specimen's treatment or condition label: oral pan-JAK inhibitor, 5-10 mg twice daily. Lesional scalp punch biopsies and peripheral blood were obtained from alopecia areata patients. PBMCs were separated by density centrifugation and stained for CD3, CD4 and CD8, after which CD4+ and CD8+ T cells were sorted on a FACSAria.

The source is a human donor with alopecia areata. Recombination connected TRBV6-5 to TRBJ2-3, with 8 central nucleotides matching TRBD1. This specimen consisted of CD8+ T cells sorted from blood, obtained at week 4, from a patient treated with tofacitinib. The base sequence is TGTGCCAGCAGCGGACAGGGTATCACAGATACGCAGTATTTT. Its translation is CASSGQGITDTQYF.